These 23 T cell receptor beta chains share one sample of origin, sequenced in a study of blood T cell repertoires in COVID-19. Assay used: immunoSEQ multiplex PCR; TCRdb lists only in-frame clones, some missing. The table lists under 150,000 clones, around 86% of them singletons. The sequencing input was PBMCs or T cells enriched from blood (not recorded which). These receptors originate from a man younger than 40 who had recovered from COVID-19.

This clone was counted a single time. The V call is TRBV6-5, the J call TRBJ1-5; 8 bases match TRBD1. Looked up from germline, CDR1 is MNHEY and CDR2 is SVGAGI. The V segment lost 5 bases and the J segment 5 bases; nucleotides outside the gene matches: 5. The CDR3 contains 14 residues. The chain's CDR3 is CASSPLTGDQPQHF. The CDR3 bases are TGTGCCAGCAGTCCTCTGACAGGGGATCAGCCCCAGCATTTT.

This clone was seen once. The chain uses TRBV5-1 and TRBJ1-6; 7 bases align to TRBD1. The CDR3 spans 13 residues. Germline lookup yields CDR1 SGHRS and CDR2 YFSETQ. The trim removed 4 bases at V and 7 bases at J, leaving 2 bases unmatched. CDR3 amino acids: CASSTGENSPLHF. DNA of the CDR3: TGCGCCAGCAGCACAGGGGAGAATTCACCCCTCCACTTT.

V usage is TRBV10-3 and J usage is TRBJ2-3; 13 bases match TRBD2. CDR1 and CDR2 (germline): ENHRY, SYGVKD. This CDR3 has 15 residues. V trimming: 8 bases; J trimming: 4 bases; junction bases outside the gene matches: 6. In DNA form, the CDR3 reads TGTGCCATCCGCACTAGCGGGAGGGCGTCAGATACGCAGTATTTT. It translates to CAIRTSGRASDTQYF.

This sequence joins TRBV27 and TRBJ1-3; D is unresolved. The CDR3 runs to 14 residues. Germline V gives CDR1 MNHEY, CDR2 SMNVEV (reference sequence). Trimming removed 7 bases at V and 0 bases at J, with 10 bases between. The CDR3 sequence is CASKRTNSGNTIYF. CDR3 coding DNA: TGTGCCAGCAAGCGGACTAACTCTGGAAACACCATATATTTT.

The chain employs TRBV18 and TRBJ1-2, with D perhaps matching TRBD1 (5 bases). The CDR3 runs to 15 residues. The V gene's germline CDR1 is KGHSH and CDR2 LQKENI. Trimming left V 1 base short and J 3 bases short, with 12 bases between. CDR3 sequence: CASSPRGGGDYGYTF. The CDR3, as DNA: TGTGCCAGCTCACCACGGGGGGGAGGAGACTATGGCTACACCTTC. Filled out from reference TRBV18 and TRBJ1-2, the complete variable domain reads NAGVMQNPRHLVRRRGQEARLRCSPMKGHSHVYWYRQLPEEGLKFMVYLQKENIIDESGMPKERFSAEFPKEGPSILRIQQVVRGDSAAYFCASSPRGGGDYGYTFGSGTRLTVV.

The gene calls are TRBV11-2 and TRBJ1-1, with D perhaps matching TRBD1 (6 bases). CDR3 length equals 15 residues. The V end lost 1 base, the J end lost 1 base, and 10 bases lay between the germline ends. Germline CDR1 is SGHAT and CDR2 is FQNNGV. CDR3 region: CASSLGGRRNTEAFF. Written as DNA, the CDR3 is TGTGCCAGCAGCTTAGGGGGGCGAAGGAACACTGAAGCTTTCTTT.

The V and J genes are TRBV10-3 and TRBJ2-3; 13 bases are shared with TRBD2. CDR1 and CDR2 from the germline V gene are ENHRY and SYGVKD. The CDR3 totals 15 residues. After removal of 2 bases from V and 6 bases from J, the junction contained 2 bases not matched to a gene. In nucleotides, the CDR3 is TGTGCCATCAGTGAGCCGACTAGCGGGAGGGATACGCAGTATTTT. It translates to CAISEPTSGRDTQYF.

The chain links TRBV11-2 to TRBJ2-7; 7 bases match TRBD1. After removal of 4 bases from V and 0 bases from J, the junction contained 0 bases not matched to a gene. The CDR3 loop spans 13 amino acids. CDR1 is SGHAT and CDR2 is FQNNGV in the germline V gene. CDR3 nucleotide sequence: TGTGCCAGCAGCTGGGACAGCTCCTACGAGCAGTACGTC. Residues: CASSWDSSYEQYV.

V gene TRBV30 combines with J gene TRBJ1-6, with D perhaps TRBD1 (5 bases). Trimming cost V 4 bases and J 9 bases, with 22 bases left between them. The CDR3 loop spans 16 amino acids. In germline, CDR1 is GTSNPN, CDR2 SVGIG (reference sequence). The CDR3 DNA sequence: TGTGCCTGGACTACATACCGGGGGGTTAAGGTTTCACCCCTCCACTTT. This codes for CAWTTYRGVKVSPLHF. The complete variable domain, with remaining parts taken from reference TRBV30 and TRBJ1-6, reads SQTIHQWPATLVQPVGSPLSLECTVEGTSNPNLYWYRQAAGRGLQLLFYSVGIGQISSEVPQNLSASRPQDRQFILSSKKLLLSDSGFYLCAWTTYRGVKVSPLHFGNGTRLTVT.

The rearrangement uses TRBV12-3 or TRBV12-4 and TRBJ2-7, with D possibly being TRBD2 (5 bases). CDR3 length equals 11 residues. V gave up 6 bases and J gave up 7 bases, with 10 bases separating them. The CDR3 nucleotides read TGTGCCAGCAGCCGAGGGTGGGAGCAGTACTTC. Its translation is CASSRGWEQYF.

Ten or more counts support this clone. The CDR3 here is CASRPITGNAAEAFF. The CDR3 DNA is TGTGCCAGCAGACCTATCACAGGGAACGCGGCTGAAGCTTTCTTT. The V gene is TRBV4-2, the J gene TRBJ1-1, with D perhaps matching TRBD1 (6 bases). Trimming left V 6 bases short and J 6 bases short, with 20 bases between. Looked up from germline, CDR1 is LGHNA and CDR2 is YNFKEQ. This CDR3 contains 15 residues.

V usage is TRBV12-3 or TRBV12-4 and J usage is TRBJ1-2; maybe TRBD1 (5 bases). Trimming removed 6 bases at V and 5 bases at J, with 13 bases between. CDR3 length: 13 residues. The CDR3 coding sequence is TGTGCCAGCAGCCCCGACGACAGTTATGGCTACACCTTC. Protein product: CASSPDDSYGYTF.

This clone has just one count. This chain links TRBV5-1 with TRBJ1-2; possibly TRBD1 for D (5 bases). This CDR3 has 17 residues. Germline CDR1 reads SGHRS; CDR2 reads YFSETQ. Deletions cut 0 bases from V and 0 bases from J, with 15 bases between. CDR3 loop: CASSLEGWGSANYGYTF. CDR3 coding DNA: TGCGCCAGCAGCTTGGAAGGGTGGGGCAGCGCTAACTATGGCTACACCTTC.

The V and J genes are TRBV11-3 and TRBJ2-5, with D possibly TRBD2 on 5 matching bases. The V end lost 2 bases, the J end lost 5 bases, and 6 bases lay between the germline ends. The length of the CDR3 is 12 residues. From germline, CDR1 is SGHNT and CDR2 YENEEA. In DNA, the CDR3 is TGTGCCAGCAGCTTAAGAGGGGAGACCCAGTACTTC. Its translation: CASSLRGETQYF.

The chain employs TRBV5-8 and TRBJ2-7; D is ambiguous. CDR3 length: 15 residues. The germline gives CDR1 SGHTS, CDR2 YDEGEE. V was pared by 5 bases and J by 4 bases, with 19 bases between. The CDR3 loop is CASSCPHQEDYEQYV. In nucleotides, the CDR3 is TGTGCCAGCAGTTGCCCCCACCAGGAAGATTACGAGCAGTACGTC.

The rearrangement links TRBV28 to TRBJ2-7; 7 bases agree with TRBD2. Germline V lookup: CDR1 MDHEN, CDR2 SYDVKM. J lost 3 bases, V lost 4 bases, and 12 bases had no gene match. The CDR3 spans 16 residues. Here the CDR3 DNA reads TGTGCCAGCAGTTCAATTATGGGGGGGGGTGACTACGAGCAGTACGTC. This translates into CASSSIMGGGDYEQYV.

This sequence joins TRBV12-3 or TRBV12-4 and TRBJ2-3; a weak D match, TRBD2 (6 bases). This CDR3 comprises 12 residues. V lost 6 bases, J lost 5 bases, and 9 bases lay in between. CDR3 residues: CASSLSGDTQYF. DNA for the CDR3: TGTGCCAGCAGCCTTAGCGGAGATACGCAGTATTTT.

J is TRBJ2-7 and V is TRBV5-1; maybe TRBD2 (7 bases). Trimming stripped 0 bases from V and 4 bases from J, with 14 bases between. The CDR3 is 15 amino acids. Germline V gives CDR1 SGHRS, CDR2 YFSETQ. This CDR3 reads CASSLAAGAGYEQYF. As DNA, the CDR3 is TGCGCCAGCAGCTTGGCCGCGGGGGCCGGGTACGAGCAGTACTTC.

The chain employs TRBV18 and TRBJ2-1; 9 bases match TRBD1. V shed 3 bases and J 6 bases; nucleotides not matched to a gene: 3. The germline gives CDR1 KGHSH, CDR2 LQKENI. The CDR3 covers 14 residues. The CDR3 DNA is TGTGCCAGCTCACCCGGGACAGGGTTCAATGAGCAGTTCTTC. Amino acid sequence: CASSPGTGFNEQFF.

J is TRBJ2-1 and V is TRBV19; 12 bases agree with TRBD2. Trimming took 10 bases from V and 4 from J; bases not matched to a gene: 8. Germline V CDR1 and CDR2: LNHDA, SQIVND (reference sequence). There are 15 residues in the CDR3. CDR3 sequence (DNA): TGTGCCACTCAACTAGGGACTAGCGGGTACAATGAGCAGTTCTTC. It yields the protein CATQLGTSGYNEQFF.

The chain employs TRBV19 and TRBJ1-1; D is ambiguous. CDR3 length: 16 amino acids. Germline assignment: CDR1 LNHDA and CDR2 SQIVND (reference sequence). Trimming took off 6 bases at V and 1 base at J, with 18 bases between the two ends. The CDR3 spells CASRKVSLGRNTEAFF. CDR3 nucleotide sequence: TGTGCCAGTAGAAAAGTATCCCTCGGGAGGAACACTGAAGCTTTCTTT.

V and J are TRBV5-6 and TRBJ1-5; D uncertain. Germline V gene data show CDR1 as SGHDT and CDR2 as YYEEEE. The CDR3 spans 14 residues. The V end lost 2 bases, the J end lost 0 bases, and 6 bases lay between the germline ends. CDR3 sequence (DNA): TGTGCCAGCAGCTTCGGGTATAGCAATCAGCCCCAGCATTTT. Translated, it gives CASSFGYSNQPQHF.

CDR3: CASSPPGYGYTF. The DNA of the CDR3 is TGTGCCAGCAGCCCCCCCGGCTATGGCTACACCTTC. The chain uses TRBV11-2 and TRBJ1-2, with D uncertain. The CDR3 contains 12 residues. Trimming removed 5 bases from V and 4 bases from J, with 8 bases in between. Germline loops: CDR1 SGHAT, CDR2 FQNNGV.